A selection of T cell receptor beta chains follows, all from one sample in a study of blood T cell repertoires in COVID-19. Sequencing used immunoSEQ multiplex PCR; TCRdb keeps in-frame clones, though not all of them. The sample shows fewer than 70,000 clones, about 88% of them seen only once. The sample was peripheral blood. These receptors all stem from a human donor in a cohort sampled during active COVID-19. Both conserved end residues are part of each CDR3. D genes are given only for firm matches. Rows give clone size only sometimes, using once, few, many, or a class for an expanded clone.

clone_size j_call v_call d_call cdr3_nt cdr3_aa
. TRBJ1-1 TRBV6-2/TRBV6-3 TRBD1 TGTGCCAGCAGTTACTCCCCAGGGGGCCGAACTGAAGCTTTCTTT CASSYSPGGRTEAFF
few TRBJ2-3 TRBV7-2 TRBD2 TGTGCCAGCAGCCCCGGGACTAGCGGGAGCACAGATACGCAGTATTTT CASSPGTSGSTDTQYF
. TRBJ2-3 TRBV9 TRBD1 TGTGCCAGCAGCGAGGAGAGACAGGGCGGGGATACGCAGTATTTT CASSEERQGGDTQYF
. TRBJ2-5 TRBV30 . TGTGCCTGGAGTGGGGTCAGGAGGGAGACCCAGTACTTC CAWSGVRRETQYF
. TRBJ2-2 TRBV2 . TGTGCCAGCCAAGGAGCTCCACGGGGGACCGGGGAGCTGTTTTTT CASQGAPRGTGELFF
. TRBJ2-3 TRBV5-1 . TGCGCCAGCAGCTTGGAACCAGGGCCAGATACGCAGTATTTT CASSLEPGPDTQYF
. TRBJ2-7 TRBV3-1/TRBV3-2 TRBD2 TGTGCCAGCAGCACCACGACTAGCCTCAAACCCTACGAGCAGTACTTC CASSTTTSLKPYEQYF
. TRBJ2-7 TRBV20-1 . TGCAGTGCTAGTTTCCGGGAGCAGTACTTC CSASFREQYF
. TRBJ2-5 TRBV6-6 TRBD2 TGTGCCAGCAGTTACGGTTCGGGGGGAAAGGGAGAGACCCAGTACTTC CASSYGSGGKGETQYF
. TRBJ2-7 TRBV21-1 . TGTGCCAGATATCCAAGACATACCATCTACGAGCAGTACTTC CARYPRHTIYEQYF
once TRBJ1-5 TRBV18 TRBD1 TGTGCCAGCTCACCCGGGACAGGGGATCAGCCCCAGCATTTT CASSPGTGDQPQHF
. TRBJ2-7 TRBV9 TRBD2 TGTGCCAGCAGCGTAGGGCTAGCGGGTTCGTACGAGCAGTACTTC CASSVGLAGSYEQYF
. TRBJ2-5 TRBV6-2/TRBV6-3 . TGTGCCAGCAGTTACCCGGAGACCCAGTACTTC CASSYPETQYF
. TRBJ1-1 TRBV9 TRBD1 TGTGCCAGCAGCGCCTTCTCGACAGGGATGAACACTGAAGCTTTCTTT CASSAFSTGMNTEAFF
. TRBJ2-7 TRBV28 . TGTGCCACCGGTATTGACGAGCAGTACTTC CATGIDEQYF
. TRBJ1-5 TRBV28 . TGTGCCAGCAGTGTAAATCAGCCCCAGCATTTT CASSVNQPQHF
. TRBJ2-5 TRBV4-1 TRBD1 TGCGCCAGCAGCCAAGAGGGGTCAGGGGGGACCCAGTACTTC CASSQEGSGGTQYF
. TRBJ1-1 TRBV9 . TGTGCCAGCAGCGAGCACAGCGGTCTTAACACTGAAGCTTTCTTT CASSEHSGLNTEAFF
. TRBJ2-5 TRBV7-9 TRBD2 TGTGCCAGCAGCCTCGTTGCTAGCGGAGAGACCCAGTACTTC CASSLVASGETQYF
. TRBJ2-7 TRBV7-9 . TGTGCCAGCAGCTTAGGAGGAGAGCAATACTACGAGCAGTACTTC CASSLGGEQYYEQYF
. TRBJ1-2 TRBV7-8 TRBD1 TGTGCCAGCAGCCTGGACAGGGCGGACTATGGCTACACCTTC CASSLDRADYGYTF
. TRBJ2-1 TRBV7-9 . TGTGCCAGCAGCCCGCTAGGGGGGGGTCTCTCCTACAATGAGCAGTTCTTC CASSPLGGGLSYNEQFF
. TRBJ1-1 TRBV13 . TGTGCCAGCAGCCGAGGCCAAGGACAGTACACTGAAGCTTTCTTT CASSRGQGQYTEAFF
once TRBJ1-6 TRBV6-5 . TGTGCCAGCAGCCGTACAGGGAACTCACCCCTCCACTTT CASSRTGNSPLHF
once TRBJ1-2 TRBV28 . TGTGCCAGCAGTTTTGGGGGGACCAACTATGGCTACACCTTC CASSFGGTNYGYTF
. TRBJ2-7 TRBV5-4 . TGTGCCAGCAGCGGGGGACTTCCCTCCTACGAGCAGTACTTC CASSGGLPSYEQYF
. TRBJ2-7 TRBV4-3 TRBD2 TGCGCCAGCAGCCCGTCGCTAGCGGGATCGTACGAGCAGTACTTC CASSPSLAGSYEQYF
. TRBJ2-1 TRBV24-1 . TGTGCCACCAGTGATTTGGGAGGGTCCCCCTACAATGAGCAGTTCTTC CATSDLGGSPYNEQFF